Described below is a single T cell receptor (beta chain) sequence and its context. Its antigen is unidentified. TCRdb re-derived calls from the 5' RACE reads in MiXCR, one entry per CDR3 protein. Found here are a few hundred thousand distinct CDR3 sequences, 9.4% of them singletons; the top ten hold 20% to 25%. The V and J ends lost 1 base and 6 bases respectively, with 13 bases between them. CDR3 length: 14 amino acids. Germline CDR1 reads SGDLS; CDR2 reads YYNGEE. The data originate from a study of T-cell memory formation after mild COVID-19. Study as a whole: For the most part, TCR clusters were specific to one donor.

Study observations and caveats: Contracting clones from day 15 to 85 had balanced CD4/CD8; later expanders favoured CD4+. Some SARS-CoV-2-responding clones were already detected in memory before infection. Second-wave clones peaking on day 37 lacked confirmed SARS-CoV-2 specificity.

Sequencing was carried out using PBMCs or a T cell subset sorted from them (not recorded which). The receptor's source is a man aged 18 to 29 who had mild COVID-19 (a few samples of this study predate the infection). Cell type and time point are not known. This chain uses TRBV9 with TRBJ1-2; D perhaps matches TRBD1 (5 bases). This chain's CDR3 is CASSVTQGRDGYTF. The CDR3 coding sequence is TGTGCCAGCAGCGTAACTCAGGGACGGGATGGCTACACCTTC.